The entry below gives a single T cell receptor (beta chain) sequence along with its context. These data are taken from a study of T cell changes during pregnancy in multiple sclerosis. Germline trimming cut 5 bases from V and 0 bases from J; bases unmatched to any gene: 19. In germline, CDR1 is SGHVS, CDR2 FQNEAQ. The CDR3 sequence is 20 residues long. Method: immunoSEQ multiplex PCR; TCRdb's copy keeps in-frame clones and lacks some. The sample has some 74,000 clones; roughly 92% are singletons. The sequences come from peripheral blood, collected after pregnancy. This chain uses TRBV7-8 with TRBJ1-3; 7 nucleotides line up with TRBD1. The receptor was derived from a female donor in good health, enrolled as a control in a pregnancy study. CDR3 amino acids: CASSPSLRDRRPFSGNTIYF. The CDR3 region has the DNA TGTGCCAGCAGCCCGTCTCTCCGGGACAGAAGGCCGTTCTCTGGAAACACCATATATTTT.